The clone carrying this T cell receptor beta chain was seen only once. These data originate in a study of blood T cell repertoires in COVID-19. Clones were read by immunoSEQ multiplex PCR, and TCRdb kept only the in-frame ones, dropping some. The table includes 110,000 or so clones, over 80% detected once. CDR1 is LNHDA and CDR2 is SQIVND in the germline V gene (reference sequence). This CDR3 is 15 amino acids long. The V segment lost 1 base and the J segment 10 bases; nucleotides outside the gene matches: 9. The specimen was peripheral blood. J is TRBJ2-1 and V is TRBV19; 8 bases line up with TRBD2. The clonotype was recovered from an older woman with acute or convalescent COVID-19. CDR3 sequence (DNA): TGTGCCAGTAGTATAGCCGCGGGGGGCCCTTCCGAGCAGTTCTTC. Amino acids: CASSIAAGGPSEQFF. Supplemented by reference TRBV19 and TRBJ2-1, the full variable domain reads DGGITQSPKYLFRKEGQNVTLSCEQNLNHDAMYWYRQDPGQGLRLIYYSQIVNDFQKGDIAEGYSVSREKKESFPLTVTSAQKNPTAFYLCASSIAAGGPSEQFFGPGTRLTVL.